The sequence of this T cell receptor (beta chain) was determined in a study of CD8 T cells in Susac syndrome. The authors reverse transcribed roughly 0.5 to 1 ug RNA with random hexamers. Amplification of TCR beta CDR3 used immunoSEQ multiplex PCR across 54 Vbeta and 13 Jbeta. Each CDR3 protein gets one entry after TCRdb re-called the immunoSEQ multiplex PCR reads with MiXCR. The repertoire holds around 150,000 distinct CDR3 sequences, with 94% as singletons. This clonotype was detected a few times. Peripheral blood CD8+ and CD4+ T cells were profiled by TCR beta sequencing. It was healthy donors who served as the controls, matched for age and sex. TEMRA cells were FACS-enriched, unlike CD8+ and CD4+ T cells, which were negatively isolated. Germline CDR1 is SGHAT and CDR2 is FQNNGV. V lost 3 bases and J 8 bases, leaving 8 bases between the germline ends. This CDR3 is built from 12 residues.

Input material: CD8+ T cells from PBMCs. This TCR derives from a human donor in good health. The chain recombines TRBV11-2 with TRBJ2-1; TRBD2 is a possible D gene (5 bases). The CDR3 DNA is TGTGCCAGCAGCTTTTTGGGAGATGAGCAGTTCTTC. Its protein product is CASSFLGDEQFF. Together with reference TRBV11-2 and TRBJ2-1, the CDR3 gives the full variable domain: EAGVAQSPRYKIIEKRQSVAFWCNPISGHATLYWYQQILGQGPKLLIQFQNNGVVDDSQLPKDRFSAERLKGVDSTLKIQPAKLEDSAVYLCASSFLGDEQFFGPGTRLTVL.